One T cell receptor (beta chain) is described in this entry. This CDR3 has 11 amino acids. The V gene lost 4 bases and the J gene lost 8 bases, with 7 bases spanning the gap. CDR1 and CDR2 (germline): MNHEY, SMNVEV (reference sequence). This sample is part of a study of blood T cell repertoires in COVID-19. Whole-study context: Sources were T cells, B-cell-depleted T cells, or PBMCs; the material itself was cDNA or gDNA.

TCRdb keeps only in-frame clones here, not all; method: immunoSEQ multiplex PCR. The sample has tens of thousands of clones; roughly 86% are singletons. The sequenced sample was peripheral blood. The clonotype was recovered from a man aged 45 to 65 with acute or convalescent COVID-19. V is TRBV27 and J is TRBJ2-3; D gene uncertain. CDR3 amino acids: CASSSTITQYF. The CDR3 DNA follows: TGTGCCAGCAGTTCTACTATTACGCAGTATTTT.